This T cell receptor (beta chain) comes out of a study of cytomegalovirus exposure and HLA in healthy donors. Study-level points and caveats: Later analysis reportedly placed an Asian-associated ancestry cluster below the approximately 730-donor mean in N-insertions. Altogether, about 160 TCR beta chains were recorded as cytomegalovirus-associated.

Germline-derived CDR1 and CDR2 are SGHDN and FVKESK. The CDR3 runs 15 residues. V gave up 4 bases and J gave up 5 bases; unmatched junction bases: 9. PCR employed 60 Vbeta and 13 Jbeta primers. Per the study methods: Around 83 million unique TCR beta chains, roughly 11 million shared, were counted in a later analysis. The table came from immunoSEQ multiplex PCR; TCRdb's copy has only in-frame clones and leaves some out. The V and J calls and clone size were taken over from that table, and D and trimming were inferred from the DNA. The sample shows under 250,000 clones, over 65% of them seen only once. Worth noting for this clone: Its antigen is as yet unknown.

This receptor was obtained from a woman aged 25 to 39 in good health and CMV-seronegative. Sequences were obtained from PBMCs. The V and J genes are TRBV14 and TRBJ2-7; 9 bases map to TRBD1. CDR3 loop: CASSLNRGRPNEQYF. The CDR3 DNA sequence: TGTGCCAGCAGCCTGAACAGGGGGCGACCGAACGAGCAGTACTTC.